This T cell receptor beta chain was identified during a study of CXCR4 blockade with PD-1 therapy in pancreatic cancer (dated by TCRdb to about 2019). Background on the whole study: The study analyzed resected pancreatic ductal adenocarcinoma using both multiplex immunohistochemistry and TCRbeta immunosequencing, alongside ex vivo slice culture that tested PD-1 and CXCR4 blockade. To look at intratumoral heterogeneity, the researchers TCR-sequenced two geographically distinct regions from each of several tumors.

Beyond this particular receptor, the publication reports: Because only TCRbeta chains were sequenced, true antigen-specificity overlap among the convergent dominant clones remained unconfirmed, awaiting paired alpha-beta single-cell sequencing. Amino acid clone frequency correlated strongly with the number of distinct nucleotide rearrangements encoding it, suggesting convergent selection by common tumor antigens. Although tumors showed clonal expansion, with a mean productive clonality of about 0.13 compared with roughly 0.05 in healthy blood, clonality was not correlated with survival.

The immunoSEQ Assay at Adaptive Biotechnologies was used to immunosequence TCRbeta CDR3 regions from the extracted DNA. In the authors' own workflow: To measure the absolute abundance of each unique TCRbeta CDR3, the sequences were collapsed and filtered. Clonality was calculated as 1 minus Pielou's evenness, using only productive in-frame rearrangements. Regional overlap was evaluated by tracking the top 100 nucleotide rearrangements across paired samples, and paired versus unrelated samples were compared using the Morisita index. Convergence of nucleotide rearrangements onto identical amino acid sequences was assessed with the immunoSEQ Rearrangement Details tool. TCRdb obtained this table from immuneACCESS and retained in-frame rearrangements with V and J assigned. These tables miss some clones; where compared with another copy, unresolved V genes account for less than half of the shortfall, and the remainder is unexplained. V and J calls and clone size are those listed in that table; D and trimming were worked out from the DNA. The sample contains under 20,000 clones, over 60% of them found a single time. The ten largest clones represent less than 6% of the sample.

This clone came up a few times. Its binding antigen is unknown. No base quality information exists; no much larger clone differs at one position. The germline V gene (reference sequence) supplies CDR1 GTSNPN and CDR2 SVGIG. The CDR3, cysteine through phenylalanine, is 12 amino acids long. CDR3 DNA only is kept here, 36 bases in frame from base 1. V lost 0 bases and J lost 7 bases; the stretch between them is 4 bases long. None of the patients whose archived tumor blocks were used had received neoadjuvant therapy prior to resection. In the preserved-tissue arm, the study used about 31 surgical resection samples taken from more than 20 pancreatic ductal adenocarcinoma patients who had not previously been treated. For the resection arm, ten 5-micron curls of FFPE tumor adjacent to the multiplex immunohistochemistry slide were used for DNA extraction.

The source of this sequence is a human donor with pancreatic ductal adenocarcinoma. Sequencing was performed on tumor tissue. The chain is encoded by TRBV30 joined to TRBJ1-6, with the D gene too uncertain to name. The CDR3 corresponds to CAWSVLNSPLHF. The DNA sequence is given as TGTGCCTGGAGTGTACTGAATTCACCCCTCCACTTT.